Sequencing of this T cell receptor (beta chain) was carried out in a study of T cell responses to AZD1222 COVID-19 vaccine. A word on this clone: Its antigen is currently unknown.

Germline CDR1 MGHDK, CDR2 SYGVNS. V lost 8 bases, J lost 3 bases, and 20 bases lay in between. The CDR3 contains 16 residues. The assay was immunoSEQ multiplex PCR, and TCRdb's table has in-frame clones only and misses some. The top ten hold about 17% of the sample, which has roughly 100,000 clones, roughly 90% seen once. Study-level points and caveats: Seropositive at baseline were only a handful of AZD1222 recipients. Dominant CD4 TCR responses targeted spike regions 160-218 and 743-854. Donors in the cohort were predominantly white British and more often female, and clonal diversity was possibly underestimated.

This material consisted of peripheral blood, taken on day 0 of AZD1222 vaccination. The origin of this receptor is an adult in good health. This chain joins TRBV25-1 and TRBJ2-4, with a possible D match to TRBD1 (5 bases). This chain's CDR3 is CASVPSTGSVKNIQYF. The CDR3 DNA is TGTGCCAGCGTGCCGAGTACAGGTTCTGTCAAAAACATTCAGTACTTC.